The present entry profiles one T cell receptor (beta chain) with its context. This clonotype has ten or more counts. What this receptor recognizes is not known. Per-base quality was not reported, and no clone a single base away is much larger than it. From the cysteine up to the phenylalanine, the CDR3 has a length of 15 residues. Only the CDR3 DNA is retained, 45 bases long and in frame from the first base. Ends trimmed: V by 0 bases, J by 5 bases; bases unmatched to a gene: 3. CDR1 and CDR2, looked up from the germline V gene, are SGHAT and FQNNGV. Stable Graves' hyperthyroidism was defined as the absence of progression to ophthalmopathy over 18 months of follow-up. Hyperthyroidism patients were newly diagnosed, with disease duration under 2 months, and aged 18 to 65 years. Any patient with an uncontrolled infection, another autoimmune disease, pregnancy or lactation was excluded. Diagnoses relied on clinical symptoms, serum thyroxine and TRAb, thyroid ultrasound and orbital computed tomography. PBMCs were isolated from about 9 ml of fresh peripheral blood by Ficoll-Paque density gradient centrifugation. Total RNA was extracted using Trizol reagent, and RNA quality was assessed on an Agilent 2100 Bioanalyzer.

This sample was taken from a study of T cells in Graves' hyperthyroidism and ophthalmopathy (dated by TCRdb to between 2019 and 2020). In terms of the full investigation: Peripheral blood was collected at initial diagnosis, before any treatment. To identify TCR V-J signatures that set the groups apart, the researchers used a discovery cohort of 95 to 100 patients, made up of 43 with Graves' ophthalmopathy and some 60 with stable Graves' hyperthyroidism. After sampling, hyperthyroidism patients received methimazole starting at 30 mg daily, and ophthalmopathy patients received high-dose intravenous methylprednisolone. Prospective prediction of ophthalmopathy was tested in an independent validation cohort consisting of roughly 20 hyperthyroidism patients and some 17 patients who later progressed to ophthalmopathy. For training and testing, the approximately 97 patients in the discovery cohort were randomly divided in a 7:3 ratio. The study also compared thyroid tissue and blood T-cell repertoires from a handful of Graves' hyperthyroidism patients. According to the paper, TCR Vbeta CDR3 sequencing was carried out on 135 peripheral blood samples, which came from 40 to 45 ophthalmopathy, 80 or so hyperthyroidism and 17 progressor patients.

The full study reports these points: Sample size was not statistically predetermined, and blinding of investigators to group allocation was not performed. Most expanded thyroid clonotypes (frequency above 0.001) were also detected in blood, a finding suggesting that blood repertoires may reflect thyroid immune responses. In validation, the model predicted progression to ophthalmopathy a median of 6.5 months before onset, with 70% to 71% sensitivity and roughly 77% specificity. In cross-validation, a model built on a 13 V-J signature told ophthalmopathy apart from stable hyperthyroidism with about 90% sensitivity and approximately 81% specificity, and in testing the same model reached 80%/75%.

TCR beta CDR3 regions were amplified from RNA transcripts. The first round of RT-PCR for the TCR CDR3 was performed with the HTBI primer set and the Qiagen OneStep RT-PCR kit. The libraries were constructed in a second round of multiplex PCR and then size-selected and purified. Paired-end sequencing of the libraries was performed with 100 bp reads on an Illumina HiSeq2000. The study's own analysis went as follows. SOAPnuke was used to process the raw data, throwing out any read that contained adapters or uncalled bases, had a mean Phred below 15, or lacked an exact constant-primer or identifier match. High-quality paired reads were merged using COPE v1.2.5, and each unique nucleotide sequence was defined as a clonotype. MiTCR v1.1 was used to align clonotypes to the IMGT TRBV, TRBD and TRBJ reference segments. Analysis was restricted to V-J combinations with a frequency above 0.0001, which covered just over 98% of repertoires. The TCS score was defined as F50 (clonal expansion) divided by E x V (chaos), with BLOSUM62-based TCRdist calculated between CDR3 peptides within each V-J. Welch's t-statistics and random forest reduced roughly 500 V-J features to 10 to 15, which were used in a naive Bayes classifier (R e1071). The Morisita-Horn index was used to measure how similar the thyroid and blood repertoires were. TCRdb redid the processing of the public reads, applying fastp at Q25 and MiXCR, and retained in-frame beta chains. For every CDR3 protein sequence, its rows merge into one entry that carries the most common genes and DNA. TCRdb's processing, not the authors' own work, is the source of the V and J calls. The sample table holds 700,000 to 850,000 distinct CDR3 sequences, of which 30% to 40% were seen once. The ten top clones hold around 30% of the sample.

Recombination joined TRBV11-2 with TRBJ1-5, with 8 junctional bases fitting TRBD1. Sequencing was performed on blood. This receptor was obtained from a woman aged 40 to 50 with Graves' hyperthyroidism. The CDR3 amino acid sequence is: CASSLEAGGYQPQHF. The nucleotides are TGTGCCAGCAGCTTAGAGGCAGGGGGCTATCAGCCCCAGCATTTT.